This TCR beta chain emerged from a study of blood T cell repertoires in COVID-19. Study as a whole: COVID-19 samples collected from the United States, Italy and Spain covered acute and convalescent phases.

The germline CDR1 and CDR2 sequences are KGHDR and SFDVKD. V lost 3 bases and J lost 0, with 10 bases in between. The CDR3 consists of 15 residues. In the authors' workflow: Reference gene primer amplification yielded estimated nucleated cell counts. This table comes from immunoSEQ multiplex PCR, and its TCRdb copy is limited to in-frame clones, with some not included. That table supplies the V and J calls and clone size; D and trimming were determined from the DNA. This sample has tens of thousands of clones, with 89% found just once. This clonotype was obtained from a man aged 60 to 69 with acute or convalescent COVID-19. What was sequenced was peripheral blood. The chain uses TRBV24-1 and TRBJ1-2; no definite D call. For the CDR3, the DNA is TGTGCCACCAGTGATGAGGGCAGCACTAACTATGGCTACACCTTC. Protein: CATSDEGSTNYGYTF.